Listed here is a single TCR beta chain. Its antigen remains undetermined. No qualities accompany the bases; no much larger clone lies one base away. The entry originates in a study of cytomegalovirus exposure and HLA in healthy donors (dated by TCRdb to about 2017). About the full investigation: According to a later analysis, the 110 or so validation repertoires were produced on the same platform as the 600 to 850 repertoires of the first cohort. The aim of the study was to test whether cataloging public T cell receptors could identify signatures of past pathogen exposure. A separate validation cohort of over 95 different subjects was used in addition to the approximately 700-subject first cohort. To predict cytomegalovirus infection status, the study combined high-throughput TCR immunosequencing, statistical association of individual TCRs with disease status, and machine learning.

The CDR3 has 19 amino acids, counting the end cysteine and phenylalanine. Kept here is only the CDR3 DNA, which spans 57 bases and is read in frame from base 1. CDR1 and CDR2 were assigned from the germline V gene as SGHVS and FQNEAQ. A distance of 21 bases separates the germline ends of V and J, which lose 2 bases and 1 base respectively. The library was generated by the immunoSEQ multiplex PCR assay. The source study handled its data this way. To diagnose cytomegalovirus status from the catalog of TCR beta chain sequences, a statistical classification framework was built. TCRdb re-hosts the immuneACCESS table, in-frame sequences only. Its copies lack some clones; in the studies checked, an unresolved V gene accounts for under half of them, and the cause for the rest is not known. The V and J calls and clone size come from that table; D and trimming were worked out from the DNA. A total of some 110,000 clones appear in this sample, about 88% of them only once. The top ten clonotypes cover about 2% of the sample.

Findings and caveats that apply to the study as a whole: The validation cohort had no HLA typing available for a later analysis, so co-occurrence within that cohort was assessed over all 120 or so repertoires. The classifier was reported to diagnose cytomegalovirus status with high specificity and sensitivity in both the original cohort and the validation cohort. It was suggested by the authors that the approach could potentially be generalized to other disease states and immunological phenotypes. A few of the identified cytomegalovirus-associated TCR beta chains were confirmed in vitro to be specific for cytomegalovirus antigens. Across donors, most TCR sequences were observed very rarely, whereas some public TCRs were present in many individuals. The study gave a list of roughly 150 TCR beta chains associated with cytomegalovirus. Subsequent analysis determined that TCRs grouped into clusters in the first cohort also showed a tendency toward co-occurrence across the 130 or so validation repertoires, and 94% of cluster scores exceeded 0.

The donors were included in the validation cohort of 90 to 150 subjects, a group kept apart from the approximately 700-subject first cohort. This TCR was recovered from a woman under 30 in good health and CMV-seropositive. Material for sequencing was PBMCs. The V gene is TRBV7-8 and the J gene is TRBJ1-5; TRBD1 could be the D gene, as 5 bases match. The DNA sequence is given as TGTGCCAGCAGCTTAAGGTCGGCAGGGAAGGTTTGGAGCAATCAGCCCCAGCATTTT. Its product reads: CASSLRSAGKVWSNQPQHF.